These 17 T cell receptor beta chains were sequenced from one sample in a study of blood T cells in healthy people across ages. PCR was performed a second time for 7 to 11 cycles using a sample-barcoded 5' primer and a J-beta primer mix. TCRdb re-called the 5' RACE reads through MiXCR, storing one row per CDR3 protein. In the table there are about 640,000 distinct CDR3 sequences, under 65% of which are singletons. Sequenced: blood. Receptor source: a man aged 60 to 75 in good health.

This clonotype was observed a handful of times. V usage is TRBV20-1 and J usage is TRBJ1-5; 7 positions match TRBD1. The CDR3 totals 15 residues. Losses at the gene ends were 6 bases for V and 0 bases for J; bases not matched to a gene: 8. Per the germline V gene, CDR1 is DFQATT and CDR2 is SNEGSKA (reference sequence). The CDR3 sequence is CSATRDSNSNQPQHF. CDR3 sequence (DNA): TGCAGTGCCACTCGGGACAGTAATAGCAATCAGCCCCAGCATTTT.

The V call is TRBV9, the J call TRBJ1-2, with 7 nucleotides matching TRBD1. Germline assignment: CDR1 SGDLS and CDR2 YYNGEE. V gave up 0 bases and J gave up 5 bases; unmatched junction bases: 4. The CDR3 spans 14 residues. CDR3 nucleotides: TGTGCCAGCAGCGTAGTATCGGGACAGTATGGCTACACCTTC. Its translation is CASSVVSGQYGYTF.

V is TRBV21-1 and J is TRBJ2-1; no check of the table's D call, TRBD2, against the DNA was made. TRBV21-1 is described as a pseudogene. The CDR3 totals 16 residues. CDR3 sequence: CASSKETSGPRNEQFF. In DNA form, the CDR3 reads TGTGCCAGCAGCAAAGAGACTAGCGGTCCGAGGAATGAGCAGTTCTTC.

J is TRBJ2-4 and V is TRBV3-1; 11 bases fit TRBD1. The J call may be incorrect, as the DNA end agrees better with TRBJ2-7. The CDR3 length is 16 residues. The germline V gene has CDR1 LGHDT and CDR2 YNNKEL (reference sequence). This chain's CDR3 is CASSQGTGGMFDEQYF. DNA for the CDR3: TGTGCCAGCAGCCAAGGGACAGGGGGCATGTTCGACGAGCAGTACTTC.

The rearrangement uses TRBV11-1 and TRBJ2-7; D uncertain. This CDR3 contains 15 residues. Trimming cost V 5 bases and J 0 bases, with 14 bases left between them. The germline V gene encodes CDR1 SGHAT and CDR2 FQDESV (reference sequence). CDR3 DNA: TGTGCCAGCAGCCCCCATATTTCTAGCTCCTACGAGCAGTACTTC. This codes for CASSPHISSSYEQYF.

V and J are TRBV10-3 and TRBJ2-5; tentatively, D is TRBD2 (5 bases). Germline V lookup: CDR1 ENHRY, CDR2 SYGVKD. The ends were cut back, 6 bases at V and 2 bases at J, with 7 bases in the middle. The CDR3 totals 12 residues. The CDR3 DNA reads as TGTGCCATCAGGAGGGATCAAGAGACCCAGTACTTC. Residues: CAIRRDQETQYF.

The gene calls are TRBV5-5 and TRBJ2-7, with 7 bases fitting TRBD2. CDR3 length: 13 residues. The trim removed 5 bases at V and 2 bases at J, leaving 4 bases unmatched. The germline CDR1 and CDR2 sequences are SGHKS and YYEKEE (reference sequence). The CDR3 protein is CASRPSGAYEQYF. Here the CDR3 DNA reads TGTGCCAGCAGACCTAGCGGAGCCTACGAGCAGTACTTC. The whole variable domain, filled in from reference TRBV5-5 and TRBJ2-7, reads DAGVTQSPTHLIKTRGQQVTLRCSPISGHKSVSWYQQVLGQGPQFIFQYYEKEERGRGNFPDRFSARQFPNYSSELNVNALLLGDSALYLCASRPSGAYEQYFGPGTRLTVT.

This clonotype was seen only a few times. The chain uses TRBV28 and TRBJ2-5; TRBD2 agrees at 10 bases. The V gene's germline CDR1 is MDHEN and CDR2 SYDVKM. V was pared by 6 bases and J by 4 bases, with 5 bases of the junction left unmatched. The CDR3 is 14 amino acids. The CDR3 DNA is TGTGCCAGCAGACTAGCGGGATATAGAGAGACCCAGTACTTC. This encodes CASRLAGYRETQYF.

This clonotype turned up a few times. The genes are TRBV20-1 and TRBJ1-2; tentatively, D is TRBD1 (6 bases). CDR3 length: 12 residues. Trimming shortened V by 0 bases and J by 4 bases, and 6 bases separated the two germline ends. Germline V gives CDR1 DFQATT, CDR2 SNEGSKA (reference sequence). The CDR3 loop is CSAREGAYGYTF. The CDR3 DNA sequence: TGCAGTGCTAGAGAGGGGGCCTATGGCTACACCTTC.

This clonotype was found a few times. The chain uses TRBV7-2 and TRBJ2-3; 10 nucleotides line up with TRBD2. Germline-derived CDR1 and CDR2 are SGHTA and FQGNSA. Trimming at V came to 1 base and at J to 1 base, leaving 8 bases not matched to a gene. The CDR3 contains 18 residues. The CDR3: CASSLGRGLAGGTDTQYF. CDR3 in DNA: TGTGCCAGCAGCTTAGGACGGGGCCTAGCGGGGGGCACAGATACGCAGTATTTT.

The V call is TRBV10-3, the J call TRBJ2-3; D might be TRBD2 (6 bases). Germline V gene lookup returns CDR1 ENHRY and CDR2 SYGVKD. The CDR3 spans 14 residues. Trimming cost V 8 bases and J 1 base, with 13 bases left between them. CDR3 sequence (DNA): TGTGCCATCGGGGTATCTAGCGGCACAGATACGCAGTATTTT. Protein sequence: CAIGVSSGTDTQYF.

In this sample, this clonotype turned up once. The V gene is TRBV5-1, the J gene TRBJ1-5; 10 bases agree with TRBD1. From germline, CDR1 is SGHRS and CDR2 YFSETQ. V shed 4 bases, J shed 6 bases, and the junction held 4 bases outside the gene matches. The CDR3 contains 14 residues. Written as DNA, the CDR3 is TGCGCCAGCAGCCAGGGGACAGGGGTTCAGCCCCAGCATTTT. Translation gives CASSQGTGVQPQHF.

For the CDR3, the DNA is TGCAGTGCTTCAAGACAGAGCTCTGGGGCCAACGTCCTGACTTTC. Translating it yields CSASRQSSGANVLTF. The chain is built from TRBV20-1 and TRBJ2-6; a weak D match, TRBD1 (5 bases). Germline V gene sequence: CDR1 DFQATT, CDR2 SNEGSKA (reference sequence). This CDR3 is built from 15 residues. V lost 5 bases and J lost 0, with 11 bases in between.

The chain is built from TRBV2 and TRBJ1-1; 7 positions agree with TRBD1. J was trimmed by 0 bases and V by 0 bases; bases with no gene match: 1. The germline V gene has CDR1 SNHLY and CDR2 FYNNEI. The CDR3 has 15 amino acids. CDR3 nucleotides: TGTGCCAGCAGTGAAGCGGACAGGTTGAACACTGAAGCTTTCTTT. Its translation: CASSEADRLNTEAFF.

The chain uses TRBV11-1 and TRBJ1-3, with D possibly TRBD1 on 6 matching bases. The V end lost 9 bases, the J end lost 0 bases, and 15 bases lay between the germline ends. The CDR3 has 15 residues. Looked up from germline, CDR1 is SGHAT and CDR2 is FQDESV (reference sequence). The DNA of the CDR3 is TGTGCCAGTAAAGGACAGCCAGTCTCTGGAAACACCATATATTTT. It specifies CASKGQPVSGNTIYF.

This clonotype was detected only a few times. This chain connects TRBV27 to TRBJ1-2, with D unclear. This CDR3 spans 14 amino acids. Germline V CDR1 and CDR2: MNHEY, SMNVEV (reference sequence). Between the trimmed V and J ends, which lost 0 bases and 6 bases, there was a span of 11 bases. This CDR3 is CASSLSVLGNGYTF. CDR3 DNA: TGTGCCAGCAGTTTATCGGTTTTGGGGAATGGCTACACCTTC.

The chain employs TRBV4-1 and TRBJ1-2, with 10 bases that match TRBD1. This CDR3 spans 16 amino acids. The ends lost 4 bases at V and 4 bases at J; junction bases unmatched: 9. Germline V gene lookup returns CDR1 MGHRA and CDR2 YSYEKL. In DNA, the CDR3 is TGCGCCAGCAGCCCGGCGTGGGGACAGGGGATCTATGGCTACACCTTC. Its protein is CASSPAWGQGIYGYTF.